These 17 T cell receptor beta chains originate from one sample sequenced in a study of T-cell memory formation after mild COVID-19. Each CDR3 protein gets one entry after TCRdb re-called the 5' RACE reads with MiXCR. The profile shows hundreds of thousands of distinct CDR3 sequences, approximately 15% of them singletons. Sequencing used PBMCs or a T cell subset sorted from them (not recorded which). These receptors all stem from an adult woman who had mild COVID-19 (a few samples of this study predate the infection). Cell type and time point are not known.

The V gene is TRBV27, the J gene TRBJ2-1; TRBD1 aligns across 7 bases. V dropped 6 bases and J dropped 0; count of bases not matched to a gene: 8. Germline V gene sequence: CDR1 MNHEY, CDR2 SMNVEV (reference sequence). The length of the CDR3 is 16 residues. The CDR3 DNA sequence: TGTGCCAGCAGCCAGTTAGGGGGCAGCTCCTACAATGAGCAGTTCTTC. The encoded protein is CASSQLGGSSYNEQFF.

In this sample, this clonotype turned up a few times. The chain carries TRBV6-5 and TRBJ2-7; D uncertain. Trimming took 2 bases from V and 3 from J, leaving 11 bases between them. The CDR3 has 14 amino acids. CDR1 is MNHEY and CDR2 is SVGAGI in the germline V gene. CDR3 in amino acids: CASSYGVPDYEQYF. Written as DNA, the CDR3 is TGTGCCAGCAGTTACGGGGTACCTGACTACGAGCAGTACTTC.

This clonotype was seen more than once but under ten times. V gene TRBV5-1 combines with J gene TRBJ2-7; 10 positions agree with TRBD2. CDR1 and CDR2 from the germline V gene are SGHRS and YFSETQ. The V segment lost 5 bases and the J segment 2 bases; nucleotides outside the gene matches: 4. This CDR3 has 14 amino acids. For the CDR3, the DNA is TGCGCCAGCAGAGTGACTAGCGGGCCCTACGAGCAGTACTTC. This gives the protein CASRVTSGPYEQYF.

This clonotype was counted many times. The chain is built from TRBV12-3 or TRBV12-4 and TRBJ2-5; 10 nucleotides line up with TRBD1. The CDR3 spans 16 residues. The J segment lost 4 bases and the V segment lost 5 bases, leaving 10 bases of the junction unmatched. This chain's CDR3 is CASSPPGTGDRETQYF. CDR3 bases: TGTGCCAGCAGTCCACCCGGGACAGGGGATCGAGAGACCCAGTACTTC.

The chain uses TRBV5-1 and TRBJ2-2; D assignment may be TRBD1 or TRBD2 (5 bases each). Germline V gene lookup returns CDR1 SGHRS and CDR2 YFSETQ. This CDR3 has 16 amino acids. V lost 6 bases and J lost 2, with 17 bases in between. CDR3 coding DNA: TGCGCCAGCACCATAAATATTGGGGGAAACACCGGGGAGCTGTTTTTT. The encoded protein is CASTINIGGNTGELFF.

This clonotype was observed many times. The CDR3 region has the DNA TGTGCCAGCTCACCAGGACAGGGGGCCGGGAACACCGGGGAGCTGTTTTTT. This sequence encodes CASSPGQGAGNTGELFF. The genes are TRBV18 and TRBJ2-2; 11 bases fit TRBD1. Germline CDR1 is KGHSH and CDR2 is LQKENI. This CDR3 region has 17 residues. V lost 2 bases, J lost 1 base, and 3 bases stayed unmatched.

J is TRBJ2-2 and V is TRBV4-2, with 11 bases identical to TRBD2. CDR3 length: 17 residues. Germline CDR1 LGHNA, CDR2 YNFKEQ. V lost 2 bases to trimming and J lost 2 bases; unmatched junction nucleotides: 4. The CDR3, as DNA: TGTGCCAGCAGCCAACCCGGGACTAGCGGCAACACCGGGGAGCTGTTTTTT. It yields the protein CASSQPGTSGNTGELFF.

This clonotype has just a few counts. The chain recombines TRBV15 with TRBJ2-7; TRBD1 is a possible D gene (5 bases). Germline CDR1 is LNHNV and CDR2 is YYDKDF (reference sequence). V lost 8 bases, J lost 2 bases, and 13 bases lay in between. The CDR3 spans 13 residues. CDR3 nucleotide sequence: TGTGCCACCCAGGGCTCCGATACCTACGAGCAGTACTTC. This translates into CATQGSDTYEQYF. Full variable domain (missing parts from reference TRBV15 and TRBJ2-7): DAMVIQNPRYQVTQFGKPVTLSCSQTLNHNVMYWYQQKSSQAPKLLFHYYDKDFNNEADTPDNFQSRRPNTSFCFLDIRSPGLGDTAMYLCATQGSDTYEQYFGPGTRLTVT.

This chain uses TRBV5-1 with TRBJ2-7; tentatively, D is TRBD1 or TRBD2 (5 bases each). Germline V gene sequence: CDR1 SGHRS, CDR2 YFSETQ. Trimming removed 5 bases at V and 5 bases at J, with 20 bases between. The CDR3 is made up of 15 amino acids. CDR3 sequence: CASRQGMTKFNEQYF. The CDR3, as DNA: TGCGCCAGCAGGCAGGGAATGACTAAGTTCAACGAGCAGTACTTC.

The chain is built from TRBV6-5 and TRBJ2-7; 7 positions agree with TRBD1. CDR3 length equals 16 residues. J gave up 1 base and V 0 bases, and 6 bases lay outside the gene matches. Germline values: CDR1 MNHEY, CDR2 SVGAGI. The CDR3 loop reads CASSYSGTATSYEQYF. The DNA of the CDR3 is TGTGCCAGCAGTTACTCAGGGACAGCGACATCCTACGAGCAGTACTTC.

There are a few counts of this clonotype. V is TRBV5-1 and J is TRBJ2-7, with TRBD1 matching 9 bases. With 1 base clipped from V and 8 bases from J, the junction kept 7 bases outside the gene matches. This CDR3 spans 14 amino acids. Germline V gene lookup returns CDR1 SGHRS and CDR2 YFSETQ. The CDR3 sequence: CASSLKQGAPQQYF. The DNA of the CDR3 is TGCGCCAGCAGCTTGAAACAGGGGGCCCCCCAGCAGTACTTC. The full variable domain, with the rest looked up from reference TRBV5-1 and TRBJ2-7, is KAGVTQTPRYLIKTRGQQVTLSCSPISGHRSVSWYQQTPGQGLQFLFEYFSETQRNKGNFPGRFSGRQFSNSRSEMNVSTLELGDSALYLCASSLKQGAPQQYFGPGTRLTVT.

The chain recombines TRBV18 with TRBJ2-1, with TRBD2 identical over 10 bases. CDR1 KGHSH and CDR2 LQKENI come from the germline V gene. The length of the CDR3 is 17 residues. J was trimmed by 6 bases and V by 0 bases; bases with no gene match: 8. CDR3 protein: CASSPPSGRGESNEQFF. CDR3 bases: TGTGCCAGCTCACCACCCAGCGGGAGGGGGGAGTCCAATGAGCAGTTCTTC.

The CDR3 region has the DNA TGTGCCAGCAGGACGGGGCCGGTATACGAGCAGTACTTC. Translated: CASRTGPVYEQYF. This chain connects TRBV6-1 to TRBJ2-7, with D possibly being TRBD1 or TRBD2 (5 bases each). Trimming took off 6 bases at V and 4 bases at J, with 13 bases between the two ends. The CDR3 spans 13 residues. The germline V gene encodes CDR1 MNHNS and CDR2 SASEGT.

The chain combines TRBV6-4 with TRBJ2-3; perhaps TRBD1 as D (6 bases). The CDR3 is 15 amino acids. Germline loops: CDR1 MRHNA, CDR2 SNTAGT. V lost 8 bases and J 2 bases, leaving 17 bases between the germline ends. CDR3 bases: TGTGCCAGCGCCGCCATAGGACAGAACACAGATACGCAGTATTTT. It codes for CASAAIGQNTDTQYF.

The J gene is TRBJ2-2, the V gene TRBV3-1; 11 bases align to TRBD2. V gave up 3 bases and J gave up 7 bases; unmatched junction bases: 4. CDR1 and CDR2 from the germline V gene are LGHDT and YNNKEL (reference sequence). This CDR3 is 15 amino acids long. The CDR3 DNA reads TGTGCCAGCAGCCATAGCGGGGGGGCCTTCGGGGAGCTGTTTTTT. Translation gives CASSHSGGAFGELFF.

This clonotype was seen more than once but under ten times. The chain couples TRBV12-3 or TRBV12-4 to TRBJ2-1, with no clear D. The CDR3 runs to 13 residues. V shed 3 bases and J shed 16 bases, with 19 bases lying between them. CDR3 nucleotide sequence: TGTGCCAGCAGTTTTTCTTTGGCAGGTCAATCATTCTTC. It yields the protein CASSFSLAGQSFF.

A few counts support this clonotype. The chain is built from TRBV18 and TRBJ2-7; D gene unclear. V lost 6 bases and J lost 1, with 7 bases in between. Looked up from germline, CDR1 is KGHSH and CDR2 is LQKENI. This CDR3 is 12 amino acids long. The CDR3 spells CASSKQSYEQYF. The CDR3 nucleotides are TGTGCCAGCTCGAAACAGTCCTACGAGCAGTACTTC.